This T cell receptor (beta chain) was documented in a study of T cells in Graves' hyperthyroidism and ophthalmopathy. As for the study in general: Blood from the periphery was taken at initial diagnosis, before any treatment.

Study-wide points: Expanded thyroid clonotypes (above 0.001) were mostly also found in blood.

To note about this clonotype: Its antigen remains unidentified.

The CDR3 has 14 amino acids. Germline CDR1 SGDLS, CDR2 YYNGEE. Trimming took off 0 bases at V and 5 bases at J, with 12 bases between the two ends. Researchers took RNA transcripts and amplified the TCR beta CDR3 regions from them. Researchers ran a first-round RT-PCR on the TCR CDR3 using the HTBI primer set. TCRdb fed the multiplex PCR reads into MiXCR, producing one record per CDR3 protein. The sample has a few hundred thousand distinct CDR3 sequences, 15% to 20% seen once. Diagnosing involved the use of clinical symptoms, serum thyroxine and TRAb, thyroid ultrasound and orbital computed tomography.

The TCR sequence derives from a woman in her forties with Graves' ophthalmopathy. The chain joins TRBV9 to TRBJ2-7, with a possible D match to TRBD2 (6 bases). Sample: blood. CDR3 amino acids: CASSVGGVANEQYF. In DNA form, the CDR3 reads TGTGCCAGCAGCGTAGGCGGGGTAGCCAACGAGCAGTACTTC. Looking up the rest from reference TRBV9 and TRBJ2-7 gives the full variable domain: DSGVTQTPKHLITATGQRVTLRCSPRSGDLSVYWYQQSLDQGLQFLIQYYNGEERAKGNILERFSAQQFPDLHSELNLSSLELGDSALYFCASSVGGVANEQYFGPGTRLTVT.